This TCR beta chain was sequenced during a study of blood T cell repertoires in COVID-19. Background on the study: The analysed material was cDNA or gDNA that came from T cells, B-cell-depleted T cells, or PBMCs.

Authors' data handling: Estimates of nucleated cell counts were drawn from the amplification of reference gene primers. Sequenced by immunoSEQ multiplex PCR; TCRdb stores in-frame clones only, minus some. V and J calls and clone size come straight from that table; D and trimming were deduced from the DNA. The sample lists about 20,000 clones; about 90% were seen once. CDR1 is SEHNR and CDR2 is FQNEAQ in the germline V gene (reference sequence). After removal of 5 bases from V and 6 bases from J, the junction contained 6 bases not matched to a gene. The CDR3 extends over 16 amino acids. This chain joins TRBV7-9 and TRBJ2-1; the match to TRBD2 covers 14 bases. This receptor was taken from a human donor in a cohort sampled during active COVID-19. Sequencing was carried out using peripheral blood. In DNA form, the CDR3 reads TGTGCCAGCAGCAATACCGGGACTAGCGGGAGCAATGAGCAGTTCTTC. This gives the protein CASSNTGTSGSNEQFF.